This T cell receptor (beta chain) is drawn from a study of blood T cell repertoires in COVID-19. Study context: T cells, B-cell-depleted T cells, or PBMCs provided the cDNA or gDNA that served as material.

The repertoire was sequenced with immunoSEQ multiplex PCR; TCRdb's copy has only in-frame clones and lacks some. The sample comprises about 350,000 clones, around 87% of which are singletons, and over 4% rests with the top ten. This study enrolled people aged roughly 18 to 89 from around 26 US geographic areas. Self-reported history from a screening survey and questionnaire set each donor's cohort. CDR3 length: 18 residues. Germline V CDR1 and CDR2: MDHEN, SYDVKM. V was shortened by 5 bases and J by 4 bases, with 21 bases between the two germline ends. This sequence originates from a woman in her 30s who had recovered from COVID-19. J is TRBJ1-6 and V is TRBV28; possible D gene TRBD1, 5 bases. The specimen sequenced was PBMCs or T cells enriched from blood (not recorded which). Here the CDR3 reads CASSLNPPQVSYNSPLHF. The CDR3 DNA follows: TGTGCCAGCAGTCTAAACCCCCCACAGGTTTCATATAATTCACCCCTCCACTTT.